The T cell receptor (beta chain) described here comes from a study of Ad26.COV2.S vaccination and SARS-CoV-2 variants. As concerns this clone: The same CDR3 is also encoded by other DNA sequences in this sample.

The protocol was immunoSEQ multiplex PCR, while the TCRdb copy is restricted to in-frame clones and leaves out a portion. Counted here are around 370,000 clones, around 90% occurring once; the ten biggest clones make up under 5%. Trimming pared 0 bases from V and 0 bases from J, leaving 0 bases between. The germline V gene encodes CDR1 SGHKS and CDR2 YYEKEE (reference sequence). This CDR3 region has 13 residues. The chain uses TRBV5-5 and TRBJ1-4; D is unresolved. Sequences were derived from peripheral blood, sampled after recovery from COVID-19. The sequence was obtained from a human donor who had recovered from COVID-19. The CDR3 loop is CASSLATNEKLFF. CDR3 DNA: TGTGCCAGCAGCTTGGCAACTAATGAAAAACTGTTTTTT.